The 2 T cell receptor beta chains given below trace back to one sample, sequenced in a study of T cell responses to AZD1222 COVID-19 vaccine. TCRdb keeps only in-frame clones here, not all; method: immunoSEQ multiplex PCR. The data contain around 100,000 clones, approximately 90% of them singletons. This material consisted of peripheral blood, taken on day 0 of AZD1222 vaccination. These TCRs come from an adult in good health.

The chain combines TRBV19 with TRBJ1-4; D unresolved. V lost 3 bases and J lost 14, with 25 bases in between. The CDR3 loop spans 16 amino acids. Germline lookup yields CDR1 LNHDA and CDR2 SQIVND (reference sequence). The CDR3 nucleotides are TGTGCCAGTAGTATTGGGGAAAGGGCGCACCAAGATCGCCTGTTTTTT. Protein product: CASSIGERAHQDRLFF.

The J gene is TRBJ2-1, the V gene TRBV7-8; D not certain. The germline CDR1 and CDR2 sequences are SGHVS and FQNEAQ. The V end lost 5 bases, the J end lost 10 bases, and 9 bases lay between the germline ends. CDR3 size: 11 residues. CDR3 residues: CASSTLIEQFF. As DNA, the CDR3 is TGTGCCAGCAGCACCTTGATAGAGCAGTTCTTC.